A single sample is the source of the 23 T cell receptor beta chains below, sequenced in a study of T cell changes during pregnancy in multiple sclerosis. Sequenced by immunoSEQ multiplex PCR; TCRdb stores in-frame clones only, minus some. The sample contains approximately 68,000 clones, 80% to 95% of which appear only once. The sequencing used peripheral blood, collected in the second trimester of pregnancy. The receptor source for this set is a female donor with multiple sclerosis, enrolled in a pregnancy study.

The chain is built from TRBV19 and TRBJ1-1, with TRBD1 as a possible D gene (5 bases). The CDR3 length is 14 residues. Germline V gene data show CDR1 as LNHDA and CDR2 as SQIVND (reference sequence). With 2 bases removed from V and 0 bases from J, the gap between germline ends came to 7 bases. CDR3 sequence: CASSINRMNTEAFF. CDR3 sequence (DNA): TGTGCCAGTAGTATAAACAGGATGAACACTGAAGCTTTCTTT. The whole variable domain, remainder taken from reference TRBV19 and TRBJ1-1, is DGGITQSPKYLFRKEGQNVTLSCEQNLNHDAMYWYRQDPGQGLRLIYYSQIVNDFQKGDIAEGYSVSREKKESFPLTVTSAQKNPTAFYLCASSINRMNTEAFFGQGTRLTVV.

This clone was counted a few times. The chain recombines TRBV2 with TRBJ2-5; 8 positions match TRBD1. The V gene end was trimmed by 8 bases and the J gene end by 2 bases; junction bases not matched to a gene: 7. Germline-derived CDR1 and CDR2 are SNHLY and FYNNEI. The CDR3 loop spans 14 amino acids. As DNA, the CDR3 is TGTGCCAGCCAAAAGGGGACAGGACAAGAGACCCAGTACTTC. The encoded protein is CASQKGTGQETQYF.

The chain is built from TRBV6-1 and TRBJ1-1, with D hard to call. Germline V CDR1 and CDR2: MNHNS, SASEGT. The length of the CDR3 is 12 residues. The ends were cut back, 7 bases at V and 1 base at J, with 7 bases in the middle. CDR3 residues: CASKSRNTEAFF. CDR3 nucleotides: TGTGCCAGCAAGTCTAGGAACACTGAAGCTTTCTTT.

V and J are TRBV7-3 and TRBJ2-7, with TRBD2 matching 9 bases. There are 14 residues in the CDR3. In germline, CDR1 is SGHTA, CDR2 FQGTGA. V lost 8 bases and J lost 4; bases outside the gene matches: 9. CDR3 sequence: CASSFAGGGYEQYF. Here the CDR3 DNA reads TGTGCCAGCTCCTTTGCGGGGGGGGGATACGAGCAGTACTTC. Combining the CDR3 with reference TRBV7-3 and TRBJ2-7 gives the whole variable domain GAGVSQTPSNKVTEKGKYVELRCDPISGHTALYWYRQSLGQGPEFLIYFQGTGAADDSGLPNDRFFAVRPEGSVSTLKIQRTERGDSAVYLCASSFAGGGYEQYFGPGTRLTVT.

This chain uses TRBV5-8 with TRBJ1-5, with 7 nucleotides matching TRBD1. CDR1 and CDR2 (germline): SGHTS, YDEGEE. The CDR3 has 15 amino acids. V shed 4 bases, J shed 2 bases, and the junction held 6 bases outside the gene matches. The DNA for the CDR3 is TGTGCCAGCAGCCCTAAGGGGGCCGGCAATCAGCCCCAGCATTTT. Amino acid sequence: CASSPKGAGNQPQHF.

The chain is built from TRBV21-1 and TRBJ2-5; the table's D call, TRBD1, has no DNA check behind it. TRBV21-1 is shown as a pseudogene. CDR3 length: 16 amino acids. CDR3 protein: CASTPMGTGRGETQYF. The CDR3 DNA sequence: TGTGCCAGCACTCCAATGGGGACAGGGAGGGGCGAGACCCAGTACTTC.

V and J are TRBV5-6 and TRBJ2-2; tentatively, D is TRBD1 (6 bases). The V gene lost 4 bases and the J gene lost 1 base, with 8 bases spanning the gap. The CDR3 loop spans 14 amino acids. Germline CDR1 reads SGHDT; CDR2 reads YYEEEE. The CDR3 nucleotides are TGTGCCAGCAGCAAGGGACAGAACACCGGGGAGCTGTTTTTT. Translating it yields CASSKGQNTGELFF. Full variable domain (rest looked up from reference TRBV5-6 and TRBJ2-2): DAGVTQSPTHLIKTRGQQVTLRCSPKSGHDTVSWYQQALGQGPQFIFQYYEEEERQRGNFPDRFSGHQFPNYSSELNVNALLLGDSALYLCASSKGQNTGELFFGEGSRLTVL.

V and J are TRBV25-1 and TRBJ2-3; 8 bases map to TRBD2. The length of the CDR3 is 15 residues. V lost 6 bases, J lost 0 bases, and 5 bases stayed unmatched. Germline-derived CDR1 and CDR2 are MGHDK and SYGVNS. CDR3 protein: CASSRASGSTDTQYF. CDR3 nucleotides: TGTGCCAGCAGCCGAGCTAGCGGGAGCACAGATACGCAGTATTTT.

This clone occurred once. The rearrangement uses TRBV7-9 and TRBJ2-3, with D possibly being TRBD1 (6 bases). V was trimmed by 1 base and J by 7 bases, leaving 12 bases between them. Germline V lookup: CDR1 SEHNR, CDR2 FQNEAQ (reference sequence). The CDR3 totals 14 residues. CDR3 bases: TGTGCCAGCAGCTTAGTCCAGGGGACGAATACGCAGTATTTT. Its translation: CASSLVQGTNTQYF.

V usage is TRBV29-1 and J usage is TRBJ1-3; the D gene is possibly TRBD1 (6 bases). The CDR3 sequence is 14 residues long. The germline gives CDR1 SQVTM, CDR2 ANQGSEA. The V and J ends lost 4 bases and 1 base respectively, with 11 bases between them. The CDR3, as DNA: TGCAGCGTTGCGGAAACAGGGTCTGGAAACACCATATATTTT. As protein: CSVAETGSGNTIYF.

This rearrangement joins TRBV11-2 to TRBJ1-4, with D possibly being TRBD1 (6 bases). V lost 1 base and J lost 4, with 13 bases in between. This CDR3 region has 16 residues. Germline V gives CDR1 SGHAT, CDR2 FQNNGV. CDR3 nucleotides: TGTGCCAGCAGCTTAGGTCAGACAGGATATAATGAAAAACTGTTTTTT. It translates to CASSLGQTGYNEKLFF.

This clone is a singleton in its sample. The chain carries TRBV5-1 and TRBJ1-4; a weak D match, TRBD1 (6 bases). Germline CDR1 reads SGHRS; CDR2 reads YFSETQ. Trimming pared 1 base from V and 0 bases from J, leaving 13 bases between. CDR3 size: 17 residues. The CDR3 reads CASSLLSPGATNEKLFF. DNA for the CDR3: TGCGCCAGCAGCTTGCTCTCACCAGGGGCAACTAATGAAAAACTGTTTTTT.

The DNA of the CDR3 is TGTGCCAGGTTGGGAGGGAGTGGCTACACCTTC. The encoded protein is CARLGGSGYTF. The chain links TRBV2 to TRBJ1-2, with no clear D. V was shortened by 9 bases and J by 7 bases, with 12 bases between the two germline ends. The CDR3 runs to 11 residues. The germline V gene has CDR1 SNHLY and CDR2 FYNNEI.

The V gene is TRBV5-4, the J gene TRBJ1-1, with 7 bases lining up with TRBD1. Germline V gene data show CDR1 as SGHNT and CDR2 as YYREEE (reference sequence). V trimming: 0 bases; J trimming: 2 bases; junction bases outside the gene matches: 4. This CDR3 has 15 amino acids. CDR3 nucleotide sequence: TGTGCCAGCAGCTTGGCCCAGGGGGTCAACACTGAAGCTTTCTTT. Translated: CASSLAQGVNTEAFF.

For the CDR3, the DNA is TGTGCCAGCAGTGGTCAGGGGGCGAGTAGCACTGAAGCTTTCTTT. Translating it yields CASSGQGASSTEAFF. The chain employs TRBV25-1 and TRBJ1-1; TRBD1 matches 8 bases. The CDR3 covers 15 residues. Germline V gene sequence: CDR1 MGHDK, CDR2 SYGVNS. Trimming at V came to 4 bases and at J to 4 bases, leaving 8 bases not matched to a gene.

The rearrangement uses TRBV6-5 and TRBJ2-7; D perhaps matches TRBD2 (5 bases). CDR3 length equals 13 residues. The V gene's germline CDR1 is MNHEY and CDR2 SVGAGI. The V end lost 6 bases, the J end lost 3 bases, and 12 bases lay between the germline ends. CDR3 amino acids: CASRPAGGYEQYF. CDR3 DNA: TGTGCCAGCAGGCCCGCAGGAGGCTACGAGCAGTACTTC.

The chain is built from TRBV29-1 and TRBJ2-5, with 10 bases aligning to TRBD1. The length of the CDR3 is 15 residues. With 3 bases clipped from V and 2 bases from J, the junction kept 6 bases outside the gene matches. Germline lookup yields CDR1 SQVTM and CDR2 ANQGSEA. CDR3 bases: TGCAGCGTTGATGCCGAGGACAGGGGGCAAGAGACCCAGTACTTC. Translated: CSVDAEDRGQETQYF.

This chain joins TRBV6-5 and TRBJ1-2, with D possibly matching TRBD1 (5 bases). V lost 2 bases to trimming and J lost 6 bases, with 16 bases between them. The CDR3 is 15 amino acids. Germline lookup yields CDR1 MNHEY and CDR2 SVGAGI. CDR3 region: CASSYASMGGDGYTF. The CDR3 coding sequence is TGTGCCAGCAGTTACGCCTCCATGGGAGGGGATGGCTACACCTTC.

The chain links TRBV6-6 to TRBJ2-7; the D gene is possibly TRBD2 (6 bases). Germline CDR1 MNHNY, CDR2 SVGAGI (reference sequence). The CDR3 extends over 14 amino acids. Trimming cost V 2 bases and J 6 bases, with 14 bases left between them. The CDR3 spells CASSYLSGAGEQYF. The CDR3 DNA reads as TGTGCCAGCAGTTACCTTAGCGGAGCGGGCGAGCAGTACTTC.

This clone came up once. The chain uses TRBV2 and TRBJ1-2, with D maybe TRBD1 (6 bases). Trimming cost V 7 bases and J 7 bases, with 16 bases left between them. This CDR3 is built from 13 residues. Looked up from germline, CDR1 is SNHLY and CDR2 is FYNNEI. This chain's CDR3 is CASTQRGGPGYTF. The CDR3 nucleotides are TGTGCCAGCACCCAGAGGGGGGGCCCTGGCTACACCTTC.

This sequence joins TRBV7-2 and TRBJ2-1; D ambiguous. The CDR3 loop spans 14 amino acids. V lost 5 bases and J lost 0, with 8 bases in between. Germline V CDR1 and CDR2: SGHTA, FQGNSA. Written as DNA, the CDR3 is TGTGCCAGCAGCATCTCTAGCTCCTACAATGAGCAGTTCTTC. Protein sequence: CASSISSSYNEQFF.

CDR3 nucleotides: TGTGCCAGCAGCTTAAACAGGGGGAGGTATCAGCCCCAGCATTTT. Amino acids: CASSLNRGRYQPQHF. The chain couples TRBV7-2 to TRBJ1-5, with 8 nucleotides matching TRBD1. Germline V gene data show CDR1 as SGHTA and CDR2 as FQGNSA. The junction had 5 bases not matched to a gene; V was cut back by 2 bases and J by 5 bases. The length of the CDR3 is 15 residues. The variable domain in full, completed from reference TRBV7-2 and TRBJ1-5, reads GAGVSQSPSNKVTEKGKDVELRCDPISGHTALYWYRQSLGQGLEFLIYFQGNSAPDKSGLPSDRFSAERTGGSVSTLTIQRTQQEDSAVYLCASSLNRGRYQPQHFGDGTRLSIL.

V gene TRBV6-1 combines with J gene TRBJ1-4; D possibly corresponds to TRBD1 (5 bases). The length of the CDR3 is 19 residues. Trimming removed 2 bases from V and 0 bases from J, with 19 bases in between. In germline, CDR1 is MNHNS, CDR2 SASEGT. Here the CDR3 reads CASSELVGGALSTNEKLFF. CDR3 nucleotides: TGTGCCAGCAGTGAATTAGTAGGAGGGGCACTTTCAACTAATGAAAAACTGTTTTTT.